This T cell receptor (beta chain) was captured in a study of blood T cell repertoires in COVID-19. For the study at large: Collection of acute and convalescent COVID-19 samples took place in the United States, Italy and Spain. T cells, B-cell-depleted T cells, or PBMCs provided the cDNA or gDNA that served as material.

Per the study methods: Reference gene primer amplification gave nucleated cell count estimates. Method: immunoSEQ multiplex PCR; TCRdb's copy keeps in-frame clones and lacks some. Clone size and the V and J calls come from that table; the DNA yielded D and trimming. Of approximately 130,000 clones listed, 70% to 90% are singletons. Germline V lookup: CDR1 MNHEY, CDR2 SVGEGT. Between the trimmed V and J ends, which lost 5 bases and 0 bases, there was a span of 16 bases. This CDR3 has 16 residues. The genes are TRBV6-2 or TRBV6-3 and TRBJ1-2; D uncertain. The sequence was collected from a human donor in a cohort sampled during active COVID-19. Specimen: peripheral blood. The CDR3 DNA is TGTGCCAGCAGTCCCCCTCCCAGAAATGCTAACTATGGCTACACCTTC. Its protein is CASSPPPRNANYGYTF.